This T cell receptor (beta chain) was recorded in a study of human T cells and chemical hapten exposure. Overall study context: 0.01% DPC was applied to the upper back in patch tests, which were read at 6 days.

Single cDNA molecules in the library carried unique molecular identifiers attached during preparation. TCRdb itself ran the RACE reads through MiXCR, one entry per CDR3 protein. Among about 110,000 distinct CDR3 sequences listed, around 10% were seen once. Points from the study as a whole: The number of TCRs above 1 in 1000 frequency did not change after DPC sensitization.

As to time point: pre-sensitization, week 0. Treatment described: therapeutic diphenylcyclopropenone sensitization with weekly scalp DPC. Every donor had alopecia and was 18 to 70 years old; all were suitable for DPC. The CDR3 is 13 residues long. V dropped 7 bases and J dropped 3 bases, with 14 bases sitting between them. Germline V gene lookup returns CDR1 SQVTM and CDR2 ANQGSEA. This clonotype occurred a few times. Its target is unknown. The chain recombines TRBV29-1 with TRBJ2-3; no clear D. The starting material was whole blood, obtained in connection with sensitization to the hapten diphenylcyclopropenone (DPC). The source of this sequence is a woman between 45 and 60 years old with alopecia areata. Some clones in this sample may be carry-over from other donors' samples. In DNA, the CDR3 is TGCAGCGCTAAGACCTTTATTACAGATACGCAGTATTTT. Protein product: CSAKTFITDTQYF.